The 20 T cell receptor beta chains listed next were all sequenced from one sample in a study of OX40 agonist ivuxolimab in advanced cancers. Repertoires were generated with immunoSEQ multiplex PCR, while TCRdb's copy carries only in-frame clones and drops some. The sample records roughly 70,000 clones, 80% to 90% being singletons. This material consisted of CD4+ or CD8+ T cells sorted from blood, taken in a trial of the OX40 agonist ivuxolimab. These receptor sequences come from an adult with an advanced solid tumor such as melanoma, head and neck, liver or kidney cancer.

The chain is built from TRBV30 and TRBJ1-1; no definite D call. Germline CDR1 and CDR2: GTSNPN and SVGIG (reference sequence). V was pared by 0 bases and J by 1 base, with 9 bases between. The CDR3 has 14 residues. CDR3 nucleotide sequence: TGTGCCTGGAGTGTACTGGGGTCGAACACTGAAGCTTTCTTT. It codes for CAWSVLGSNTEAFF.

The chain uses TRBV28 and TRBJ2-3; 11 nucleotides line up with TRBD2. There are 17 residues in the CDR3. Germline lookup yields CDR1 MDHEN and CDR2 SYDVKM. With 6 bases clipped from V and 5 bases from J, the junction kept 13 bases outside the gene matches. As DNA, the CDR3 is TGTGCCAGCAGGCCATGGATACTAGCGGGAGCCCAAGATACGCAGTATTTT. Translation gives CASRPWILAGAQDTQYF.

V usage is TRBV6-1 and J usage is TRBJ1-5; D is ambiguous. The V gene's germline CDR1 is MNHNS and CDR2 SASEGT. Trimming pared 0 bases from V and 6 bases from J, leaving 6 bases between. The CDR3 has 13 residues. The CDR3 bases are TGTGCCAGCAGTGAAGCTCGGTTTCAGCCCCAGCATTTT. Translating gives CASSEARFQPQHF.

The chain links TRBV6-1 to TRBJ2-7; no clear D gene. The V and J ends lost 1 base and 0 bases respectively, with 16 bases between them. The CDR3 runs to 17 residues. CDR1 MNHNS and CDR2 SASEGT come from the germline V gene. Written as DNA, the CDR3 is TGTGCCAGCAGTGAAGAAATCAATCAGGCCTTCTCCTACGAGCAGTACTTC. Its translation is CASSEEINQAFSYEQYF.

V usage is TRBV9 and J usage is TRBJ1-2; D not certain. Germline CDR1 SGDLS, CDR2 YYNGEE. CDR3 length equals 14 residues. Trimming shortened V by 0 bases and J by 4 bases, and 10 bases separated the two germline ends. CDR3 DNA: TGTGCCAGCAGCGTAGAAGAGGGTTCCTATGGCTACACCTTC. Translating it yields CASSVEEGSYGYTF.

The genes are TRBV10-3 and TRBJ2-7; D remains unclear. V lost 6 bases to trimming and J lost 4 bases, with 7 bases between them. CDR1 is ENHRY, CDR2 SYGVKD, per germline. The CDR3 has 11 amino acids. For the CDR3, the DNA is TGTGCCATCAGAAACACTTACGAGCAGTACTTC. Translated: CAIRNTYEQYF.

This sequence joins TRBV5-6 and TRBJ2-7; a weak D match, TRBD2 (6 bases). The germline V gene encodes CDR1 SGHDT and CDR2 YYEEEE. This CDR3 is built from 13 residues. With 4 bases removed from V and 2 bases from J, the gap between germline ends came to 10 bases. CDR3 amino acids: CASSDWRAYEQYF. CDR3 bases: TGTGCCAGCAGCGACTGGAGGGCCTACGAGCAGTACTTC.

The V and J genes are TRBV5-1 and TRBJ2-5; D is undetermined. V was clipped by 0 bases and J by 2 bases, with 8 bases between them. Germline loops: CDR1 SGHRS, CDR2 YFSETQ. This CDR3 has 14 residues. In nucleotides, the CDR3 is TGCGCCAGCAGCTTGGGACCCACACAAGAGACCCAGTACTTC. It is translated as CASSLGPTQETQYF.

The rearrangement uses TRBV28 and TRBJ2-7, with 8 bases identical to TRBD1. The CDR3 sequence is 15 residues long. CDR1 and CDR2 from the germline V gene are MDHEN and SYDVKM. V shed 3 bases and J 4 bases; nucleotides not matched to a gene: 8. CDR3 region: CASSLPLRGRYEQYF. CDR3 coding DNA: TGTGCCAGCAGTTTGCCGCTCAGGGGGCGGTACGAGCAGTACTTC.

V and J are TRBV28 and TRBJ1-2, with D perhaps matching TRBD1 (6 bases). Germline CDR1 is MDHEN and CDR2 is SYDVKM. CDR3 length equals 13 residues. V lost 7 bases, J lost 4 bases, and 13 bases lay in between. The CDR3 sequence is CASTSDSSYGYTF. DNA of the CDR3: TGTGCCAGCACCTCGGACAGCTCCTATGGCTACACCTTC.

This clone was detected only a few times. This chain joins TRBV10-3 and TRBJ1-1; D gene unclear. V shed 6 bases and J shed 8 bases, with 13 bases lying between them. The CDR3 consists of 12 residues. Per germline, CDR1 ENHRY and CDR2 SYGVKD. DNA for the CDR3: TGTGCCATCAGCCCCCTAGGTGTGGAAGCTTTCTTT. Translating it yields CAISPLGVEAFF.

The V and J genes are TRBV6-5 and TRBJ1-1, with D maybe TRBD1 (6 bases). This CDR3 is built from 14 residues. From germline, CDR1 is MNHEY and CDR2 SVGAGI. Trimming removed 0 bases from V and 5 bases from J, with 10 bases in between. The CDR3 reads CASSYSRQGTEAFF. In DNA form, the CDR3 reads TGTGCCAGCAGTTACTCACGGCAGGGGACTGAAGCTTTCTTT.

This clone was counted once. The rearrangement joins TRBV19 to TRBJ1-2, with D tentatively TRBD1 (6 bases). The CDR3 extends over 14 amino acids. Germline values: CDR1 LNHDA, CDR2 SQIVND (reference sequence). V shed 0 bases and J shed 3 bases, with 8 bases lying between them. CDR3 nucleotide sequence: TGTGCCAGTAGTATAGAGGACAGATACTATGGCTACACCTTC. This sequence encodes CASSIEDRYYGYTF.

This clone was observed a few times. The CDR3 nucleotides read TGCAGTGCTACGGAAGGAGGAGGCTACACCTTC. Its translation is CSATEGGGYTF. The chain recombines TRBV20-1 with TRBJ1-2; D remains ambiguous. The V end lost 4 bases, the J end lost 8 bases, and 11 bases lay between the germline ends. The germline gives CDR1 DFQATT, CDR2 SNEGSKA (reference sequence). The CDR3 length is 11 residues.

This chain connects TRBV14 to TRBJ2-7; D not certain. Germline V gives CDR1 SGHDN, CDR2 FVKESK. The CDR3 covers 15 residues. V was shortened by 5 bases and J by 0 bases, with 14 bases between the two germline ends. CDR3 amino acids: CASSYSRSSSYEQYF. DNA of the CDR3: TGTGCCAGCAGCTACTCTAGATCATCCTCCTACGAGCAGTACTTC.

This clone was observed a single time. The chain combines TRBV6-1 with TRBJ2-1; TRBD1 might be the D (6 bases). CDR3 size: 13 residues. Between the trimmed V and J ends, which lost 4 bases and 9 bases, there was a span of 13 bases. Germline V lookup: CDR1 MNHNS, CDR2 SASEGT. The CDR3 bases are TGTGCCAGCAGTGCTAACAGGGTATCTGAGCAGTTCTTC. As protein: CASSANRVSEQFF.

The chain recombines TRBV7-9 with TRBJ2-3; 11 bases fit TRBD2. V was clipped by 5 bases and J by 3 bases; unmatched bases: 4. Germline V gene sequence: CDR1 SEHNR, CDR2 FQNEAQ (reference sequence). This CDR3 region has 15 residues. The CDR3 DNA follows: TGTGCCAGCAGCCCCGGGACTAGCGGTACAGATACGCAGTATTTT. As protein: CASSPGTSGTDTQYF.

This sequence joins TRBV6-5 and TRBJ2-1; the D call may be TRBD1 or TRBD2 (6 bases each). CDR1 and CDR2 (germline): MNHEY, SVGAGI. Trimming pared 2 bases from V and 3 bases from J, leaving 14 bases between. CDR3 length equals 16 residues. CDR3: CASSYRPGANYNEQFF. CDR3 DNA: TGTGCCAGCAGTTACAGGCCGGGGGCTAACTACAATGAGCAGTTCTTC.

The chain joins TRBV28 to TRBJ2-1; a possible D gene is TRBD2 (7 bases). With 0 bases removed from V and 1 base from J, the gap between germline ends came to 10 bases. The CDR3 covers 16 residues. Per the germline V gene, CDR1 is MDHEN and CDR2 is SYDVKM. This chain's CDR3 is CASSLWGGASYNEQFF. CDR3 DNA: TGTGCCAGCAGTTTATGGGGGGGGGCTTCCTACAATGAGCAGTTCTTC.

This chain uses TRBV18 with TRBJ1-1; no clear D gene. The CDR3 length is 14 residues. The germline gives CDR1 KGHSH, CDR2 LQKENI. Trimming stripped 3 bases from V and 4 bases from J, with 12 bases between. The CDR3 loop is CASSPRREPTEAFF. The CDR3 nucleotides read TGTGCCAGCTCACCGCGACGGGAACCCACTGAAGCTTTCTTT.